The source of this T cell receptor beta chain is a study of T-cell memory formation after mild COVID-19. TCRdb re-derived calls from the 5' RACE reads in MiXCR, one entry per CDR3 protein. The table includes fewer than 700,000 distinct CDR3 sequences, approximately 21% detected once. The germline V gene has CDR1 LGHDT and CDR2 YNNKEL (reference sequence). V shed 8 bases and J 3 bases; nucleotides not matched to a gene: 2. CDR3 length: 13 residues. In its sample, this clonotype was seen a few times. Source material: PBMCs or a T cell subset sorted from them (not recorded which). This chain connects TRBV3-1 to TRBJ1-5, with 9 nucleotides matching TRBD1. The receptor was derived from an adult woman who had mild COVID-19 (a few samples of this study predate the infection). Cell type and time point are not known. The CDR3 loop is CASGQGPNQPQHF. The CDR3 DNA reads TGTGCCAGCGGACAGGGGCCCAATCAGCCCCAGCATTTT.